The clone carrying this TCR beta chain was recorded at least ten times. Germline V gene sequence: CDR1 SQVTM, CDR2 ANQGSEA. The trim removed 6 bases at V and 6 bases at J, leaving 22 bases unmatched. This CDR3 spans 17 amino acids. TCRdb re-called the RT-PCR reads through MiXCR, storing one row per CDR3 protein. Found here are fewer than 800,000 distinct CDR3 sequences, 13% to 15% of them singletons; the top ten hold roughly 4%. Sequenced material: memory CD4+ T cells from blood. The chain is built from TRBV29-1 and TRBJ2-5, with TRBD2 matching 7 bases. The receptor was isolated from a female donor in good health, serving as a healthy control. The CDR3 spells CSVGPQGGGLTSKTQYF. CDR3 coding DNA: TGCAGCGTCGGGCCCCAGGGCGGGGGACTCACCTCAAAGACCCAGTACTTC.